These 15 T cell receptor beta chains originate from one sample sequenced in a study of T-cell reconstitution after alpha-beta-depleted transplantation in children. During its preparation, the TCRbeta library received unique molecular identifiers. MiXCR, applied by TCRdb to the PCR reads, yields one record per CDR3 protein. The data contain around 240,000 distinct CDR3 sequences, under 9.5% of them seen just once; the ten biggest clones take up 5% to 8%. The source was PBMCs, mostly from graft donor cells, collected 180 days after TCRalphabeta/CD19-depleted stem cell transplant. These receptor sequences come from a male patient aged 10-17 years who had a stem cell transplant for acute lymphoblastic leukemia, so the T cells may come from the graft donor.

The table lists this clonotype with many counts. The chain couples TRBV4-1 to TRBJ2-2; a weak D match, TRBD2 (6 bases). The CDR3 consists of 15 residues. V gave up 3 bases and J gave up 5 bases, with 13 bases separating them. Germline CDR1 is MGHRA and CDR2 is YSYEKL. For the CDR3, the DNA is TGCGCCAGCAGCCAGTACCCACGGGGGACCGGGGAGCTGTTTTTT. Its protein is CASSQYPRGTGELFF.

This clonotype was recorded at least ten times. The chain carries TRBV4-3 and TRBJ1-2; D uncertain. V lost 1 base to trimming and J lost 2 bases, with 14 bases between them. There are 16 residues in the CDR3. Per the germline V gene, CDR1 is LGHNA and CDR2 is YSLEER. CDR3 sequence reads: CASSQVAVLFNYGYTF. CDR3 bases: TGCGCCAGCAGCCAAGTTGCAGTCCTATTCAACTATGGCTACACCTTC.

This clonotype was found many times. This chain connects TRBV9 to TRBJ2-5; 9 bases are shared with TRBD2. With 0 bases clipped from V and 5 bases from J, the junction kept 5 bases outside the gene matches. This CDR3 contains 15 residues. Germline V gene sequence: CDR1 SGDLS, CDR2 YYNGEE. CDR3 amino acids: CASSVGTSVLETQYF. CDR3 nucleotides: TGTGCCAGCAGCGTAGGGACTAGCGTCTTGGAGACCCAGTACTTC.

This clonotype was seen repeatedly, ten times or more. For the CDR3, the DNA is TGTGCCAGCAGTCGACAGGAAGGGTGGTCAGGGCCCCAGCATTTT. It specifies CASSRQEGWSGPQHF. V usage is TRBV12-3 or TRBV12-4 and J usage is TRBJ1-5, with a tentative D call TRBD1 (6 bases). V lost 5 bases and J lost 9, with 20 bases in between. CDR3 length: 15 residues.

This clonotype was recorded many times. The gene calls are TRBV5-6 and TRBJ1-1; tentatively, D is TRBD1 (5 bases). The CDR3 has 14 residues. Trimming cost V 1 base and J 4 bases, with 11 bases left between them. Germline values: CDR1 SGHDT, CDR2 YYEEEE. The CDR3 spells CASSLKGMGTEAFF. Written as DNA, the CDR3 is TGTGCCAGCAGCTTGAAGGGGATGGGCACTGAAGCTTTCTTT.

The chain couples TRBV11-2 to TRBJ1-2; D is unclear. Trimming stripped 5 bases from V and 0 bases from J, with 7 bases between. Per germline, CDR1 SGHAT and CDR2 FQNNGV. CDR3 length: 13 residues. The CDR3 coding sequence is TGTGCCAGCAGCCCCTCTACTAACTATGGCTACACCTTC. Protein product: CASSPSTNYGYTF.

This clonotype was recorded at least ten times. The J gene is TRBJ2-7, the V gene TRBV5-1; perhaps D is TRBD1 or TRBD2 (7 bases each). The germline CDR1 and CDR2 sequences are SGHRS and YFSETQ. This CDR3 is 14 amino acids long. The V end was cut by 6 bases, the J end by 2 bases, with 15 bases between. CDR3 nucleotide sequence: TGCGCCAGCACCCGGGGGGACAGAACCTACGAGCAGTACTTC. Translation: CASTRGDRTYEQYF.

Concerning this clonotype: A read error is possible here, since a much larger clone lies one base away. The chain combines TRBV12-3 or TRBV12-4 with TRBJ2-3; 8 bases are a match to TRBD1. The CDR3 sequence is 15 residues long. Unmatched junction bases numbered 5, after V lost 2 bases and J lost 4 bases. The CDR3 loop is CASSLPGQVSDTQYF. CDR3 sequence (DNA): TGTGCCAGCAGTTTACCGGGACAGGTATCAGATACGCAGTATTTT.

There are many counts of this clonotype. This chain joins TRBV20-1 and TRBJ1-4; unclear D gene. In germline, CDR1 is DFQATT, CDR2 SNEGSKA (reference sequence). Between the trimmed V and J ends, which lost 0 bases and 5 bases, there was a span of 13 bases. The CDR3 length is 15 residues. CDR3 sequence (DNA): TGCAGTGCTAGAGACGTCAGAAGGACCAATGAAAAACTGTTTTTT. It translates to CSARDVRRTNEKLFF.

This clonotype was seen a few times. The CDR3 region is CASSWGGAGYNEQFF. The DNA for the CDR3 is TGTGCCAGCAGTTGGGGGGGGGCGGGGTACAATGAGCAGTTCTTC. This chain joins TRBV12-3 or TRBV12-4 and TRBJ2-1; tentatively, D is TRBD2 (7 bases). This CDR3 spans 15 amino acids. Trimming pared 4 bases from V and 4 bases from J, leaving 14 bases between.

This chain connects TRBV12-3 or TRBV12-4 to TRBJ2-1, with TRBD2 matching 9 bases. The trim removed 6 bases at V and 6 bases at J, leaving 12 bases unmatched. The CDR3 is 16 amino acids. For the CDR3, the DNA is TGTGCCAGCAGCCTGTGGCGGCGGGGGGGCCCCAATGAGCAGTTCTTC. It specifies CASSLWRRGGPNEQFF.

This clonotype has a count of ten or more. The chain carries TRBV12-3 or TRBV12-4 and TRBJ2-2; 14 bases fit TRBD2. There are 18 residues in the CDR3. Trimming removed 6 bases from V and 3 bases from J; junction bases left unmatched: 9. CDR3 protein: CASSGGLAGVRDTGELFF. The CDR3 nucleotides read TGTGCCAGCAGCGGGGGACTAGCGGGAGTTAGGGACACCGGGGAGCTGTTTTTT.

This clonotype was picked up many times. The J gene is TRBJ2-5, the V gene TRBV7-7; D is undetermined. Trimming stripped 4 bases from V and 1 base from J, with 10 bases between. CDR1 and CDR2 (germline): SSHAT, FNYEAQ (reference sequence). CDR3 length: 14 amino acids. CDR3 residues: CASSSLSPQETQYF. Here the CDR3 DNA reads TGTGCCAGCAGCTCTTTGTCACCCCAAGAGACCCAGTACTTC.

This clonotype was seen repeatedly, ten times or more. The V call is TRBV29-1, the J call TRBJ2-2; 9 positions match TRBD1. The CDR3 extends over 13 amino acids. Germline V gene sequence: CDR1 SQVTM, CDR2 ANQGSEA. Trimming at V came to 7 bases and at J to 3 bases, leaving 3 bases not matched to a gene. CDR3 protein: CSGQGGDTGELFF. In DNA, the CDR3 is TGCAGCGGACAGGGGGGTGACACCGGGGAGCTGTTTTTT.

Many counts were recorded for this clonotype. The V call is TRBV28, the J call TRBJ2-7; D call uncertain. V was shortened by 6 bases and J by 5 bases, with 8 bases between the two germline ends. The CDR3 runs 11 residues. Germline V gene lookup returns CDR1 MDHEN and CDR2 SYDVKM. CDR3 nucleotides: TGTGCCAGCAGCTTAGTGGACGAGCAGTACTTC. Its translation: CASSLVDEQYF.